This is a list of T cell receptor beta chains from one sample in a study of T-cell memory formation after mild COVID-19. MiXCR, run by TCRdb on the 5' RACE reads, gives a single entry per CDR3 protein. This table has about 360,000 distinct CDR3 sequences, approximately 15% appearing once. Sequencing was carried out using PBMCs or a T cell subset sorted from them (not recorded which). These receptor sequences come from a man between 18 and 29 years old who had mild COVID-19 (a few samples of this study predate the infection). Cell type and time point are not known. The CDR3 runs from the conserved cysteine through the conserved F or W. A D gene is named only where the DNA matches it firmly. Clone sizes are given selectively: once, few, many, or a class where the clone is expanded.

d_call clone_size j_call v_call cdr3_nt cdr3_aa
NA NA TRBJ2-3 TRBV4-3 TGCGCCAGCAGCCCGACAGGTCCCAGCACAGATACGCAGTATTTT CASSPTGPSTDTQYF
NA few TRBJ1-1 TRBV12-3/TRBV12-4 TGTGCCAGCAGTTTAAAAAGGGGCAACACTGAAGCTTTCTTT CASSLKRGNTEAFF
NA few TRBJ1-1 TRBV24-1 TGTGCCACCAGTGAGGGAGGCACTGAAGCTTTCTTT CATSEGGTEAFF
NA many TRBJ2-6 TRBV20-1 TGCAGTGGGGGTCAGGGCTCTGGGGCCAACGTCCTGACTTTC CSGGQGSGANVLTF
TRBD1 NA TRBJ1-1 TRBV20-1 TGCAGTGCTAGGGACAGGTCCACCCATTTTAACACTGAAGCTTTCTTT CSARDRSTHFNTEAFF
NA once TRBJ2-5 TRBV7-2 TGTGCCAGCAGCTTTTCGGCGGGGATGCAAGAGACCCAGTACTTC CASSFSAGMQETQYF
TRBD1 NA TRBJ2-5 TRBV12-3/TRBV12-4 TGTGCCAGCAGTCGGACAGGGGGTAAAGTTCAGTACTTC CASSRTGGKVQYF
NA NA TRBJ1-2 TRBV29-1 TGCAGCACCAGGGATTCCTATGGCTACACCTTC CSTRDSYGYTF
NA few TRBJ2-7 TRBV7-9 TGTGCCAGCAGCCGAATGGGCGAGCAGTACTTC CASSRMGEQYF
NA few TRBJ2-3 TRBV12-3/TRBV12-4 TGTGCCAGCACCAGTTTCTCACGGGGGGCTACAGATACGCAGTATTTT CASTSFSRGATDTQYF
TRBD1 NA TRBJ2-3 TRBV5-1 TGCGCCAGCAGCTTGGCGACAGGGGAGGATACGCAGTATTTT CASSLATGEDTQYF
NA many TRBJ2-5 TRBV5-1 TGCGCCAGCAGCGTCGAGGGTCGGAAAGAGACCCAGTACTTC CASSVEGRKETQYF
NA few TRBJ2-4 TRBV12-3/TRBV12-4 TGCGCCTCTAAGGGAGCCAAAAACATTCAGTACTTC CASKGAKNIQYF
NA many TRBJ2-5 TRBV10-3 TGTGCCATCAGTCAAACCTGGACTGCGCAAGAGACCCAGTACTTC CAISQTWTAQETQYF
NA few TRBJ1-2 TRBV29-1 TGCAGCGTTGAAGGGACAACCGACTATGGCTACACCTTC CSVEGTTDYGYTF
TRBD1 few TRBJ1-2 TRBV7-2 TGTGCCAGCAGCCCAGGGGGCGGAAGCTATGGCTACACCTTC CASSPGGGSYGYTF
TRBD2 few TRBJ2-1 TRBV4-3 TGCGCCAGCAGCCAGGGAGCGGGGGCCCTAAATGAGCAGTTCTTC CASSQGAGALNEQFF
NA many TRBJ2-4 TRBV20-1 TGCAGTGCTTTCAGGGGGGGGAAAACCAAAAACATTCAGTACTTC CSAFRGGKTKNIQYF
NA NA TRBJ1-5 TRBV10-3 TGTGCCATCAGTGAGTCCAGGGGTCAGCCCCAGCATTTT CAISESRGQPQHF
TRBD1 NA TRBJ1-5 TRBV29-1 TGCAGCGTCAGACAGGGAGAGCATCAGCCCCAGCATTTT CSVRQGEHQPQHF
NA few TRBJ1-5 TRBV6-1 TGTGCCAGCAAGAAAGGGGTGGGGGGCAATCAGCCCCAGCATTTT CASKKGVGGNQPQHF
NA NA TRBJ2-3 TRBV9 TGTGCCAGCAGCGTAGAACCGTCAGATACGCAGTATTTT CASSVEPSDTQYF
NA NA TRBJ2-7 TRBV20-1 TGCAGTGCTAGGGAACTGACAGTCACCTACGAGCAGTACTTC CSARELTVTYEQYF
NA NA TRBJ2-2 TRBV5-1 TGCGCCAGCAGCTTGGGGTGGCAGCTTCACACCGGGGAGCTGTTTTTT CASSLGWQLHTGELFF
NA NA TRBJ2-2 TRBV7-9 TGTGCCAGCAGCAAACAGAGGAACACCGGGGAGCTGTTTTTT CASSKQRNTGELFF
TRBD2 few TRBJ2-1 TRBV7-2 TGTGCCAGCAGAAGCAAGCGGGGGGGAACATACAATGAGCAGTTCTTC CASRSKRGGTYNEQFF
TRBD1 NA TRBJ2-1 TRBV12-3/TRBV12-4 TGTGCCAGCAGGATCTCGGGACAGGGGGTCCTCAATGAGCAGTTCTTC CASRISGQGVLNEQFF
NA few TRBJ2-1 TRBV29-1 TGCAGCGTAGAGCTAGGCATCAAGATCTCCTACAATGAGCAGTTCTTC CSVELGIKISYNEQFF
TRBD1 NA TRBJ1-6 TRBV12-3/TRBV12-4 TGTGCCAGCAGTTGGACAGGATTTTCACCCCTCCACTTT CASSWTGFSPLHF